By proportion, the clone carrying this T cell receptor beta chain is medium-sized. This specimen includes other DNA sequences encoding the same CDR3. Only cases whose brain tissue showed the highest T cell transcript signatures were sequenced. This sample was included in a study of brain T cells in children with intractable seizures. The table came from immunoSEQ multiplex PCR; TCRdb's copy has only in-frame clones and leaves some out. The repertoire holds roughly 80,000 clones, with approximately 89% as singletons. The CDR3 is made up of 14 amino acids. V was clipped by 5 bases and J by 4 bases; unmatched bases: 2. Germline V lookup: CDR1 MNHEY, CDR2 SVGAGI.

The chain couples TRBV6-5 to TRBJ2-2; 9 bases fit TRBD1. The sequenced sample was peripheral blood, obtained at surgery. This sequence originates from a girl aged 2 to 10 with Rasmussen encephalitis and intractable seizures. CDR3 loop: CASSPTGGTGELFF. As DNA, the CDR3 is TGTGCCAGCAGTCCGACAGGGGGCACCGGGGAGCTGTTTTTT.